These 26 T cell receptor beta chains were sequenced from one sample in a study of control samples from healthy donors and cancer patients. This table comes from immunoSEQ multiplex PCR, and its TCRdb copy is limited to in-frame clones, with some not included. The table has about 160,000 clones, roughly 94% seen once. The specimen was PBMCs. The receptors here all came from a man in his fifties or sixties with colorectal cancer.

This chain links TRBV3-1 (or the pseudogene TRBV3-2) with TRBJ2-7, with 9 bases matching TRBD1. CDR1 is LGHDT and CDR2 is YNNKEL in the germline V gene (reference sequence). This CDR3 comprises 13 residues. V gave up 3 bases and J gave up 7 bases; unmatched junction bases: 4. The CDR3 spells CASSQGTGWEQYF. The CDR3 region has the DNA TGTGCCAGCAGCCAGGGGACAGGGTGGGAGCAGTACTTC.

The V and J genes are TRBV3-1 (or the pseudogene TRBV3-2) and TRBJ2-5, with 10 positions matching TRBD2. The V and J ends lost 4 bases and 5 bases, in that order; junction bases with no gene match: 7. The CDR3 length is 15 residues. Per the germline V gene, CDR1 is LGHDT and CDR2 is YNNKEL (reference sequence). CDR3 bases: TGTGCCAGCAGCCCCAGCGGGGGGGCCCGCGAGACCCAGTACTTC. As protein: CASSPSGGARETQYF.

The chain is built from TRBV19 and TRBJ1-1, with 7 positions matching TRBD1. Germline lookup yields CDR1 LNHDA and CDR2 SQIVND (reference sequence). There are 13 residues in the CDR3. The ends lost 3 bases at V and 6 bases at J; junction bases unmatched: 4. The CDR3 DNA sequence: TGTGCCAGTAGTATTATGACAGGGTCTGAAGCTTTCTTT. It is translated as CASSIMTGSEAFF.

The gene calls are TRBV7-9 and TRBJ1-1, with TRBD1 as a possible D gene (5 bases). This CDR3 region has 14 residues. The germline V gene encodes CDR1 SEHNR and CDR2 FQNEAQ (reference sequence). With 2 bases removed from V and 0 bases from J, the gap between germline ends came to 7 bases. CDR3 nucleotides: TGTGCCAGCAGCTTAAGACAGCTGAACACTGAAGCTTTCTTT. Protein: CASSLRQLNTEAFF.

This chain uses TRBV3-1 (or the pseudogene TRBV3-2) with TRBJ1-3; possible D gene TRBD1, 5 bases. Germline loops: CDR1 LGHDT, CDR2 YNNKEL (reference sequence). This CDR3 region has 15 residues. V lost 1 base to trimming and J lost 4 bases, with 11 bases between them. CDR3 residues: CASSQAGTQGNTIYF. The DNA of the CDR3 is TGTGCCAGCAGCCAAGCAGGGACGCAAGGAAACACCATATATTTT.

V is TRBV5-6 and J is TRBJ2-1, with D unclear. Germline lookup yields CDR1 SGHDT and CDR2 YYEEEE. Trimming stripped 3 bases from V and 0 bases from J, with 13 bases between. This CDR3 spans 16 amino acids. DNA for the CDR3: TGTGCCAGCAGCTCCCACAGCCGCAACTCCTACAATGAGCAGTTCTTC. It codes for CASSSHSRNSYNEQFF.

V usage is TRBV27 and J usage is TRBJ1-6, with TRBD1 matching over 7 bases. After removal of 3 bases from V and 1 base from J, the junction contained 9 bases not matched to a gene. The length of the CDR3 is 18 residues. Germline V gives CDR1 MNHEY, CDR2 SMNVEV (reference sequence). DNA of the CDR3: TGTGCCAGCAGTTTTCTGACAGGGCTAGGGTCCTATAATTCACCCCTCCACTTT. Encoded protein: CASSFLTGLGSYNSPLHF.

This chain joins TRBV19 and TRBJ1-2, with D uncertain. The germline V gene has CDR1 LNHDA and CDR2 SQIVND (reference sequence). Trimming cost V 7 bases and J 2 bases, with 14 bases left between them. The CDR3 is 14 residues long. The CDR3 DNA reads as TGTGCCAGTACTCCGGGGAGGGAGAACTATGGCTACACCTTC. This encodes CASTPGRENYGYTF.

This rearrangement joins TRBV14 to TRBJ2-1, with unresolved D. V gave up 3 bases and J gave up 3 bases, with 9 bases separating them. The V gene's germline CDR1 is SGHDN and CDR2 FVKESK. The CDR3 sequence is 14 residues long. DNA for the CDR3: TGTGCCAGCAGCCAGTTGAACAACTACAATGAGCAGTTCTTC. As protein: CASSQLNNYNEQFF.

The chain couples TRBV5-5 to TRBJ1-1, with D hard to call. The CDR3 is made up of 14 amino acids. CDR1 SGHKS and CDR2 YYEKEE come from the germline V gene (reference sequence). Between the trimmed V and J ends, which lost 2 bases and 1 base, there was a span of 9 bases. The CDR3 coding sequence is TGTGCCAGCAGCTTCGCCCGCAAGAACACTGAAGCTTTCTTT. Its protein is CASSFARKNTEAFF. Full variable domain (missing parts from reference TRBV5-5 and TRBJ1-1): DAGVTQSPTHLIKTRGQQVTLRCSPISGHKSVSWYQQVLGQGPQFIFQYYEKEERGRGNFPDRFSARQFPNYSSELNVNALLLGDSALYLCASSFARKNTEAFFGQGTRLTVV.

V is TRBV5-1 and J is TRBJ2-5, with a tentative D call TRBD1 (5 bases). Germline-derived CDR1 and CDR2 are SGHRS and YFSETQ. Trimming took 5 bases from V and 5 from J, leaving 13 bases between them. This CDR3 contains 13 residues. The CDR3 region has the DNA TGCGCCAGCAGTTCAGGGATCGGGGAGACCCAGTACTTC. Translating it yields CASSSGIGETQYF.

This rearrangement joins TRBV9 to TRBJ1-3; D call uncertain. The V end was cut by 0 bases, the J end by 9 bases, with 13 bases between. This CDR3 has 14 amino acids. CDR1 is SGDLS and CDR2 is YYNGEE in the germline V gene. The chain's CDR3 is CASSVVPGEGTIYF. The CDR3 region has the DNA TGTGCCAGCAGCGTAGTCCCGGGAGAGGGCACCATATATTTT.

This sequence joins TRBV5-6 and TRBJ2-3; 11 nucleotides agree with TRBD1. Germline CDR1 SGHDT, CDR2 YYEEEE. CDR3 length: 14 residues. The trim removed 5 bases at V and 3 bases at J, leaving 2 bases unmatched. The CDR3 bases are TGTGCCAGCAGGGGACAGGGGGGAACAGATACGCAGTATTTT. This sequence encodes CASRGQGGTDTQYF.

The CDR3 region has the DNA TGTGCCAGTAGTAACACCCTTAGTGCAGATACGCAGTATTTT. Protein: CASSNTLSADTQYF. The J gene is TRBJ2-3, the V gene TRBV19; D gene unclear. This CDR3 contains 14 residues. The V end lost 4 bases, the J end lost 4 bases, and 12 bases lay between the germline ends. Germline V gene lookup returns CDR1 LNHDA and CDR2 SQIVND (reference sequence).

V gene TRBV5-1 combines with J gene TRBJ2-4; 9 bases map to TRBD1. V shed 2 bases and J 3 bases; nucleotides not matched to a gene: 6. The CDR3 is 16 residues long. Germline CDR1 and CDR2: SGHRS and YFSETQ. For the CDR3, the DNA is TGCGCCAGCAGCTTACAGGGGGCTGGAGGCAAAAACATTCAGTACTTC. Protein: CASSLQGAGGKNIQYF.

This clone appeared a single time. This rearrangement joins TRBV30 to TRBJ2-3; 7 nucleotides match TRBD1. The CDR3 runs 14 residues. Germline assignment: CDR1 GTSNPN and CDR2 SVGIG (reference sequence). Unmatched junction bases numbered 6, after V lost 0 bases and J lost 6 bases. The CDR3 sequence is CAWSVLQGDDTQYF. The CDR3 DNA is TGTGCCTGGAGTGTACTTCAGGGGGATGATACGCAGTATTTT.

For this clone: The junction departs from the called germline gene at one end, perhaps through a read error. The rearrangement uses TRBV11-2 and TRBJ1-2; D not certain. Germline CDR1 reads SGHAT; CDR2 reads FQNNGV. The CDR3 loop spans 13 amino acids. CDR3 coding DNA: TGTGCCGGCAGCCAGTCAAGTTCCTATGGCTACACCTTC. Protein product: CAGSQSSSYGYTF.

The chain joins TRBV6-5 to TRBJ1-1; 9 nucleotides align to TRBD1. Germline loops: CDR1 MNHEY, CDR2 SVGAGI. The CDR3 is 13 amino acids. Losses at the gene ends were 5 bases for V and 5 bases for J; bases not matched to a gene: 3. The chain's CDR3 is CASSMTGGTEAFF. For the CDR3, the DNA is TGTGCCAGCAGTATGACAGGGGGGACTGAAGCTTTCTTT.

The count of this clone is one. The V gene is TRBV6-5, the J gene TRBJ2-1, with 8 positions matching TRBD2. From germline, CDR1 is MNHEY and CDR2 SVGAGI. The J segment lost 7 bases and the V segment lost 11 bases, leaving 16 bases of the junction unmatched. The CDR3 is made up of 15 amino acids. The CDR3 loop is CAGGASGHLGNEQFF. The DNA of the CDR3 is TGTGCCGGGGGGGCTAGCGGGCACCTCGGAAATGAGCAGTTCTTC.

The chain combines TRBV5-1 with TRBJ2-7; 7 positions agree with TRBD1. Germline CDR1 reads SGHRS; CDR2 reads YFSETQ. This CDR3 contains 17 residues. The junction had 15 bases not matched to a gene; V was cut back by 2 bases and J by 4 bases. The CDR3 DNA is TGCGCCAGCAGCTTACAGGTTACACAGGGGTTTCAATACGAGCAGTACTTC. Its protein product is CASSLQVTQGFQYEQYF.

The CDR3 DNA is TGTGCCAGTAGTCCCTGGGGGTCACCCCTCCACTTT. Translating gives CASSPWGSPLHF. The chain couples TRBV19 to TRBJ1-6; D might be TRBD1 (5 bases). Germline V CDR1 and CDR2: LNHDA, SQIVND (reference sequence). Deletions cut 5 bases from V and 10 bases from J, with 9 bases between. The CDR3 is made up of 12 amino acids.

The gene calls are TRBV19 and TRBJ2-7, with 9 bases aligning to TRBD1. The trim removed 5 bases at V and 6 bases at J, leaving 5 bases unmatched. There are 13 residues in the CDR3. Germline lookup yields CDR1 LNHDA and CDR2 SQIVND (reference sequence). In DNA, the CDR3 is TGTGCCAGTAGTCCGGGACAGGGCATCGAGCAGTACTTC. Amino acids: CASSPGQGIEQYF.

Only one count was recorded for this clone. The rearrangement joins TRBV2 to TRBJ2-1, with 12 bases lining up with TRBD2. The CDR3 totals 15 residues. V shed 6 bases and J 8 bases; nucleotides not matched to a gene: 8. Germline V gene lookup returns CDR1 SNHLY and CDR2 FYNNEI. The CDR3 reads CASSLAGGRIYEQFF. CDR3 nucleotides: TGTGCCAGCAGCCTAGCGGGGGGGCGTATCTATGAGCAGTTCTTC. The complete variable domain, with remaining parts taken from reference TRBV2 and TRBJ2-1, reads EPEVTQTPSHQVTQMGQEVILRCVPISNHLYFYWYRQILGQKVEFLVSFYNNEISEKSEIFDDQFSVERPDGSNFTLKIRSTKLEDSAMYFCASSLAGGRIYEQFFGPGTRLTVL.

Comments on this clone: An end of the junction does not agree with germline; a read error may underlie this. CDR3 protein: CASSYVGQPSF. DNA of the CDR3: TGTGCCAGCAGTTACGTGGGACAGCCCTCCTTC. The gene calls are TRBV6-2 or TRBV6-3 and TRBJ2-7; TRBD1 aligns across 7 bases. CDR1 MNHEY and CDR2 SVGEGT come from the germline V gene. The CDR3 covers 11 residues.

V is TRBV19 and J is TRBJ2-7; TRBD1 might be the D (6 bases). The germline V gene encodes CDR1 LNHDA and CDR2 SQIVND (reference sequence). With 5 bases removed from V and 1 base from J, the gap between germline ends came to 15 bases. This CDR3 spans 15 amino acids. The CDR3 protein is CASSRQDSLSYEQYF. CDR3 DNA: TGTGCCAGTAGTCGCCAGGACAGCCTGTCCTACGAGCAGTACTTC.

The chain has TRBV21-1 and TRBJ1-6; TRBD1 is the table's D call and was not checked against the DNA. TRBV21-1 is a recognized pseudogene. This CDR3 is built from 13 residues. CDR3 loop: CASSTRQGTTLHF. In DNA form, the CDR3 reads TGTGCCAGCAGCACAAGACAGGGGACCACCCTCCACTTT.